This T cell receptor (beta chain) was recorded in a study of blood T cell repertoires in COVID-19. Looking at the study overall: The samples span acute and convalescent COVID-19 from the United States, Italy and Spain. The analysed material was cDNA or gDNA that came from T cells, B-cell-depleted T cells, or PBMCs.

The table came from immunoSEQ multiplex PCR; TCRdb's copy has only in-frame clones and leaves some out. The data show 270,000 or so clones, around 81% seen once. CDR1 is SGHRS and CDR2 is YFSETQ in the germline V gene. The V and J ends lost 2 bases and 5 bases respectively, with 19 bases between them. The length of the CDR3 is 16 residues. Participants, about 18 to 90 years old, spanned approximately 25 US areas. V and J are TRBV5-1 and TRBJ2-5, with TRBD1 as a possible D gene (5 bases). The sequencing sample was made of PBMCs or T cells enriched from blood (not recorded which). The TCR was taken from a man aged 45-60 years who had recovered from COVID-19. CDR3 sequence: CASSFGPTASGETQYF. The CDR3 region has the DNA TGCGCCAGCAGCTTCGGGCCGACCGCCTCAGGGGAGACCCAGTACTTC. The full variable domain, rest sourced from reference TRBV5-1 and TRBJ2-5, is KAGVTQTPRYLIKTRGQQVTLSCSPISGHRSVSWYQQTPGQGLQFLFEYFSETQRNKGNFPGRFSGRQFSNSRSEMNVSTLELGDSALYLCASSFGPTASGETQYFGPGTRLLVL.